A single sample gave rise to the 32 T cell receptor beta chains below, sequenced in a study of vaccination and CD4 T cells after COVID-19. Their cognate antigens are unknown. The treatment: approximately 9-day PBMC culture with coronavirus spike peptide pools or control peptides (ViraFEST assay). Sequencing of DNA taken from cultured CD4+ T cells relied on the Oncomine TCR Beta short-read assay. In TCRdb, the PCR reads were re-called with MiXCR into one record per CDR3 protein. The table records over 12,000 distinct CDR3 sequences, around 64% of them present only once. The sequencing input was CD4+ T cells from blood, cultured in vitro. The receptors stem from a human donor who had recovered from COVID-19.

The CDR3 nucleotides are TGTGCCAGCAGTTCCCCGACAGGGGGATACCTCCACTTT. Protein: CASSSPTGGYLHF. The chain carries TRBV27 and TRBJ1-6; 9 bases fit TRBD1. The germline CDR1 and CDR2 sequences are MNHEY and SMNVEV (reference sequence). The CDR3 contains 13 residues. V lost 4 bases, J lost 15 bases, and 7 bases stayed unmatched.

This sequence joins TRBV20-1 and TRBJ2-1, with TRBD2 matching over 8 bases. Germline trimming cut 0 bases from V and 3 bases from J; bases unmatched to any gene: 4. The V gene's germline CDR1 is DFQATT and CDR2 SNEGSKA (reference sequence). CDR3 size: 15 residues. CDR3 residues: CSARDPSGGYNEQFF. CDR3 nucleotide sequence: TGCAGTGCTAGAGATCCAAGCGGGGGCTACAATGAGCAGTTCTTC.

This sequence joins TRBV3-1 and TRBJ2-3, with 8 nucleotides matching TRBD2. The CDR3 is made up of 14 amino acids. Germline loops: CDR1 LGHDT, CDR2 YNNKEL (reference sequence). With 6 bases clipped from V and 1 base from J, the junction kept 3 bases outside the gene matches. The CDR3 coding sequence is TGTGCCAGCAGGATTAGCGGGGGCACAGATACGCAGTATTTT. Amino acids: CASRISGGTDTQYF.

This clonotype was counted only a few times. V is TRBV7-8 and J is TRBJ1-1; 8 bases map to TRBD1. The V gene's germline CDR1 is SGHVS and CDR2 FQNEAQ. CDR3 size: 14 residues. V lost 5 bases and J lost 5; bases outside the gene matches: 7. CDR3 DNA: TGTGCCAGCAGCGTACAGGGGGTTGGTACTGAAGCTTTCTTT. As protein: CASSVQGVGTEAFF.

CDR3 amino acids: CASSPRQDPYGYTF. As DNA, the CDR3 is TGTGCCAGCAGTCCCCGACAGGATCCCTATGGCTACACCTTC. The rearrangement uses TRBV2 and TRBJ1-2; tentatively, D is TRBD1 (6 bases). Germline V gene lookup returns CDR1 SNHLY and CDR2 FYNNEI. The ends were cut back, 5 bases at V and 4 bases at J, with 14 bases in the middle. The CDR3 sequence is 14 residues long. The variable domain in full, with the rest retrieved from reference TRBV2 and TRBJ1-2, is EPEVTQTPSHQVTQMGQEVILRCVPISNHLYFYWYRQILGQKVEFLVSFYNNEISEKSEIFDDQFSVERPDGSNFTLKIRSTKLEDSAMYFCASSPRQDPYGYTFGSGTRLTVV.

The chain couples TRBV7-2 to TRBJ1-3; possibly TRBD1 for D (5 bases). The CDR3 covers 15 residues. V lost 3 bases and J 0 bases, leaving 9 bases between the germline ends. Germline V gives CDR1 SGHTA, CDR2 FQGNSA. The chain's CDR3 is CASSFGASSGNTIYF. The CDR3, as DNA: TGTGCCAGCAGCTTCGGGGCGAGCTCTGGAAACACCATATATTTT.

The chain combines TRBV6-1 with TRBJ2-7, with TRBD1 matching 11 bases. The CDR3 runs 16 residues. V was pared by 2 bases and J by 3 bases, with 6 bases of the junction left unmatched. Germline CDR1 and CDR2: MNHNS and SASEGT. For the CDR3, the DNA is TGTGCCAGCAGTGAACGGACAGGGGGCGGCCTCTACGAGCAGTACTTC. Translation gives CASSERTGGGLYEQYF.

This chain joins TRBV30 and TRBJ1-6; 8 nucleotides line up with TRBD1. This CDR3 comprises 14 residues. Unmatched junction bases numbered 2, after V lost 2 bases and J lost 5 bases. Germline V gene data show CDR1 as GTSNPN and CDR2 as SVGIG (reference sequence). This CDR3 is CAWSKGQDNSPLHF. For the CDR3, the DNA is TGTGCCTGGAGTAAGGGACAGGATAATTCACCCCTCCACTTT.

This clonotype has only a few counts. V and J are TRBV24-1 and TRBJ1-5; TRBD1 matches at 8 bases. The germline V gene encodes CDR1 KGHDR and CDR2 SFDVKD. V lost 7 bases to trimming and J lost 2 bases; unmatched junction nucleotides: 6. The length of the CDR3 is 15 residues. CDR3 residues: CATRWTGNGNQPQHF. CDR3 nucleotides: TGTGCCACCAGATGGACAGGGAATGGCAATCAGCCCCAGCATTTT.

This rearrangement joins TRBV5-4 to TRBJ1-2; tentative D call: TRBD1 (5 bases). CDR3 size: 15 residues. V was trimmed by 4 bases and J by 0 bases, leaving 13 bases between them. The germline V gene has CDR1 SGHNT and CDR2 YYREEE (reference sequence). This CDR3 reads CASSLLGDPNYGYTF. CDR3 sequence (DNA): TGTGCCAGCAGCCTGTTGGGGGATCCTAACTATGGCTACACCTTC. Drawing the rest from reference TRBV5-4 and TRBJ1-2, the complete variable domain is ETGVTQSPTHLIKTRGQQVTLRCSSQSGHNTVSWYQQALGQGPQFIFQYYREEENGRGNFPPRFSGLQFPNYSSELNVNALELDDSALYLCASSLLGDPNYGYTFGSGTRLTVV.

The chain links TRBV2 to TRBJ1-2; TRBD1 aligns across 7 bases. The CDR3 extends over 16 amino acids. Germline CDR1 is SNHLY and CDR2 is FYNNEI. The V gene end was trimmed by 8 bases and the J gene end by 5 bases; junction bases not matched to a gene: 17. CDR3 residues: CASGEVPRGRGYGYTF. Here the CDR3 DNA reads TGTGCCAGCGGCGAAGTGCCAAGGGGGCGAGGTTATGGCTACACCTTC.

This clonotype has more than one count but fewer than ten. The rearrangement links TRBV7-3 to TRBJ2-3; 10 bases are a match to TRBD2. Per germline, CDR1 SGHTA and CDR2 FQGTGA. There are 14 residues in the CDR3. Germline trimming cut 4 bases from V and 4 bases from J; bases unmatched to any gene: 2. DNA of the CDR3: TGTGCCAGCAGCTCCCTAGCGGGAGCAGATACGCAGTATTTT. Translated: CASSSLAGADTQYF. Combining the CDR3 with reference TRBV7-3 and TRBJ2-3 gives the whole variable domain GAGVSQTPSNKVTEKGKYVELRCDPISGHTALYWYRQSLGQGPEFLIYFQGTGAADDSGLPNDRFFAVRPEGSVSTLKIQRTERGDSAVYLCASSSLAGADTQYFGPGTRLTVL.

This chain uses TRBV5-8 with TRBJ1-5, with D possibly being TRBD1 (5 bases). The length of the CDR3 is 18 residues. V was cut by 4 bases and J by 1 base, with 21 bases left in between. Germline V gene data show CDR1 as SGHTS and CDR2 as YDEGEE. CDR3: CASSLTYGGLLSNQPQHF. The CDR3 DNA is TGTGCCAGCAGCCTAACGTATGGGGGTCTCCTGAGCAATCAGCCCCAGCATTTT.

As DNA, the CDR3 is TGTGCCAGCACTATAGGACTAGCCCAAACAGATACGCAGTATTTT. Translation: CASTIGLAQTDTQYF. The V and J genes are TRBV2 and TRBJ2-3; 8 bases match TRBD2. The CDR3 loop spans 15 amino acids. The trim removed 7 bases at V and 3 bases at J, leaving 9 bases unmatched. In germline, CDR1 is SNHLY, CDR2 FYNNEI.

The chain recombines TRBV20-1 with TRBJ2-1; 11 bases agree with TRBD2. This CDR3 has 15 residues. Germline V gene sequence: CDR1 DFQATT, CDR2 SNEGSKA (reference sequence). J was trimmed by 4 bases and V by 5 bases; bases with no gene match: 7. The CDR3 loop is CSAGTSGGPYNEQFF. The CDR3 DNA follows: TGCAGTGCTGGAACTAGCGGGGGCCCTTACAATGAGCAGTTCTTC.

This chain uses TRBV28 with TRBJ1-5; no clear D. The CDR3 extends over 17 amino acids. Germline V gene sequence: CDR1 MDHEN, CDR2 SYDVKM. The V end was cut by 3 bases, the J end by 0 bases, with 15 bases between. CDR3 residues: CASSLGLRGNSNQPQHF. The CDR3 bases are TGTGCCAGCAGTTTGGGCTTGCGCGGTAATAGCAATCAGCCCCAGCATTTT.

This clonotype has more than one count but fewer than ten. The rearrangement links TRBV6-5 to TRBJ2-7, with a tentative D call TRBD2 (6 bases). V lost 2 bases to trimming and J lost 7 bases, with 21 bases between them. CDR3 length: 16 residues. CDR1 is MNHEY, CDR2 SVGAGI, per germline. The CDR3, as DNA: TGTGCCAGCAGTTACGACCAAGCCCTCGACGCGGGGGAGCAGTACTTC. Translation: CASSYDQALDAGEQYF.

The chain has TRBV11-2 and TRBJ2-7; 7 nucleotides align to TRBD1. Germline-derived CDR1 and CDR2 are SGHAT and FQNNGV. J lost 0 bases, V lost 0 bases, and 2 bases had no gene match. The CDR3 runs to 15 residues. The chain's CDR3 is CASSLDRDSSYEQYF. Written as DNA, the CDR3 is TGTGCCAGCAGCTTAGACCGGGACAGCTCCTACGAGCAGTACTTC.

The J gene is TRBJ2-1, the V gene TRBV29-1, with TRBD2 identical over 13 bases. This CDR3 has 14 amino acids. The junction had 7 bases not matched to a gene; V was cut back by 6 bases and J by 8 bases. Germline-derived CDR1 and CDR2 are SQVTM and ANQGSEA. The CDR3 sequence: CSVTGTSGTHEQFF. The CDR3 DNA sequence: TGCAGCGTCACCGGGACTAGCGGGACTCATGAGCAGTTCTTC.

The genes are TRBV7-2 and TRBJ2-1; 10 bases fit TRBD2. The CDR3 contains 16 residues. The V segment lost 5 bases and the J segment 7 bases; nucleotides outside the gene matches: 11. Germline lookup yields CDR1 SGHTA and CDR2 FQGNSA. The CDR3, as DNA: TGTGCCAGCAGCAAACCCGGGGCTAGCGGGGGTAATGAGCAGTTCTTC. The encoded protein is CASSKPGASGGNEQFF.

This chain connects TRBV20-1 to TRBJ1-1; D perhaps matches TRBD1 (5 bases). V was pared by 3 bases and J by 0 bases, with 17 bases between. CDR3 size: 16 residues. Germline V gives CDR1 DFQATT, CDR2 SNEGSKA (reference sequence). CDR3 amino acids: CSARKGLGFLNTEAFF. Here the CDR3 DNA reads TGCAGTGCTAGGAAGGGGCTGGGGTTTCTGAACACTGAAGCTTTCTTT.

This chain links TRBV2 with TRBJ2-6; possibly TRBD1 for D (6 bases). The CDR3 spans 15 residues. Between the trimmed V and J ends, which lost 11 bases and 0 bases, there was a span of 14 bases. Per germline, CDR1 SNHLY and CDR2 FYNNEI. CDR3 in DNA: TGTGCCTGCACGGGACACCTCTCTGGGGCCAACGTCCTGACTTTC. Its translation: CACTGHLSGANVLTF.

The genes are TRBV10-1 and TRBJ1-1, with D possibly matching TRBD1 (6 bases). Per germline, CDR1 WNHNN and CDR2 SYGVQD (reference sequence). The CDR3 totals 15 residues. Trimming took off 0 bases at V and 1 base at J, with 9 bases between the two ends. The CDR3 sequence: CASSESGTPNTEAFF. The CDR3 DNA reads as TGCGCCAGCAGTGAGTCCGGGACACCGAACACTGAAGCTTTCTTT.

This chain's CDR3 is CASSLGGRTDTQYF. In nucleotides, the CDR3 is TGTGCCAGCAGTTTGGGGGGACGCACAGATACGCAGTATTTT. This chain uses TRBV27 with TRBJ2-3, with D perhaps TRBD2 (6 bases). This CDR3 has 14 residues. Per germline, CDR1 MNHEY and CDR2 SMNVEV (reference sequence). V lost 3 bases, J lost 1 base, and 8 bases lay in between.

The CDR3 spells CSANDREGSPLHF. CDR3 DNA sequence: TGCAGTGCTAACGACAGGGAAGGTTCACCCCTCCACTTT. This chain uses TRBV20-1 with TRBJ1-6; the match to TRBD1 covers 7 bases. V dropped 4 bases and J dropped 9; count of bases not matched to a gene: 6. Germline-derived CDR1 and CDR2 are DFQATT and SNEGSKA (reference sequence). The CDR3 is made up of 13 amino acids.

A note on this clonotype: Because the CDR3's place on the DNA is in doubt, the DNA is left out and the CDR3 is given as listed by TCRdb. CDR3 amino acids: CISVPEALLQRGGNQPQHF. The genes are TRBV7-5 and TRBJ1-5. TRBV7-5 is a pseudogene. The CDR3 is 19 residues long, counting both termini.

This chain links TRBV11-3 with TRBJ2-2; D possibly corresponds to TRBD1 (5 bases). The V end was cut by 7 bases, the J end by 0 bases, with 12 bases between. Germline CDR1 reads SGHNT; CDR2 reads YENEEA. This CDR3 is 15 amino acids long. The CDR3 region is CASTREYANTGELFF. The CDR3 DNA sequence: TGTGCCAGCACCAGGGAATACGCGAACACCGGGGAGCTGTTTTTT.

The chain joins TRBV24-1 to TRBJ1-3; D may be TRBD1 (5 bases). V shed 4 bases and J shed 3 bases, with 6 bases lying between them. This CDR3 contains 13 residues. CDR1 is KGHDR, CDR2 SFDVKD, per germline. The DNA of the CDR3 is TGTGCCACCAGTGAGGGGCGTGGAAACACCATATATTTT. Translating it yields CATSEGRGNTIYF.

The chain employs TRBV9 and TRBJ2-2, with TRBD2 matching over 7 bases. After removal of 4 bases from V and 6 bases from J, the junction contained 9 bases not matched to a gene. From germline, CDR1 is SGDLS and CDR2 YYNGEE. CDR3 length: 15 residues. The CDR3 nucleotides read TGTGCCAGCAGCCCGTGGACTAGTTCGTCCGGGGAGCTGTTTTTT. Translation: CASSPWTSSSGELFF.

The chain employs TRBV27 and TRBJ1-2, with 7 bases aligning to TRBD1. Germline V lookup: CDR1 MNHEY, CDR2 SMNVEV (reference sequence). The CDR3 has 14 residues. V lost 6 bases, J lost 4 bases, and 8 bases stayed unmatched. CDR3 residues: CASRPQGYSYGYTF. In nucleotides, the CDR3 is TGTGCCAGCAGACCACAGGGGTATAGCTATGGCTACACCTTC.

This rearrangement joins TRBV6-5 to TRBJ2-6, with D uncertain. Germline CDR1 is MNHEY and CDR2 is SVGAGI. The CDR3 length is 16 residues. Trimming cost V 2 bases and J 0 bases, with 8 bases left between them. CDR3 coding DNA: TGTGCCAGCAGTTACCACGTCTCCTCTGGGGCCAACGTCCTGACTTTC. Its protein product is CASSYHVSSGANVLTF.

The V gene is TRBV6-1, the J gene TRBJ2-1, with 14 bases aligning to TRBD2. J was trimmed by 7 bases and V by 6 bases; bases with no gene match: 14. The CDR3 is 18 amino acids. Per germline, CDR1 MNHNS and CDR2 SASEGT. This CDR3 reads CASRPGTSGRLISNEQFF. The CDR3 coding sequence is TGTGCCAGCAGGCCCGGGACTAGCGGGAGATTAATTTCGAATGAGCAGTTCTTC.